Listed below are T cell receptor beta chains from one sample, sequenced in a study of T cell responses to AZD1222 COVID-19 vaccine. Measured with immunoSEQ multiplex PCR; TCRdb has only the in-frame clones, and not every one. The sample consists of fewer than 95,000 clones, 80% to 90% of them appearing once. Sequencing was performed on peripheral blood, taken on day 0 of AZD1222 vaccination. The receptor source for this set is an adult in good health. The CDR3 runs from the conserved cysteine through the conserved F or W. The order of the fields is J gene, D gene, V gene, clone size, CDR3 protein, CDR3 DNA. The D gene is left open where the match is weak. Clone size is shown for a subset of rows, as once, few, many or a class of expanded clone.

TRBJ2-7 . TRBV9 . CASSPGGGKGYEQYF TGTGCCAGCAGCCCAGGGGGGGGCAAGGGTTACGAGCAGTACTTC
TRBJ2-3 . TRBV18 . CASSSNKADTQYF TGTGCCAGCTCATCCAACAAGGCAGATACGCAGTATTTT
TRBJ1-3 . TRBV30 few CAWSDRAGNTIYF TGTGCCTGGAGTGACAGGGCTGGAAACACCATATATTTT
TRBJ2-1 . TRBV9 . CASSVGRREQFF TGTGCCAGCAGCGTAGGGAGGAGAGAGCAGTTCTTC
TRBJ2-3 . TRBV29-1 . CSVIDGLSLSTDTQYF TGCAGCGTCATAGACGGACTGTCCCTGAGCACAGATACGCAGTATTTT
TRBJ2-2 . TRBV5-5 . CASSLGLVGDGGELFF TGTGCCAGCAGCTTGGGACTAGTCGGGGATGGCGGGGAGCTGTTTTTT
TRBJ2-3 TRBD1 TRBV7-2 . CASSYRDRASTDTQYF TGTGCCAGCAGCTACCGGGACAGGGCTAGCACAGATACGCAGTATTTT
TRBJ1-2 . TRBV12-2 . CASRPLHMGRPGYTF TGTGCAAGTCGCCCCCTTCACATGGGGCGGCCTGGCTACACCTTC
TRBJ2-7 . TRBV7-9 . CASSLQGGEQYF TGTGCCAGCAGCTTACAGGGAGGCGAGCAGTACTTC
TRBJ2-1 TRBD1 TRBV3-1/TRBV3-2 . CASSDRGSYNEQFF TGTGCCAGCAGTGACAGGGGCTCCTACAATGAGCAGTTCTTC